This T cell receptor (beta chain) emerged from a study of CD8 T cells in Susac syndrome. J gave up 3 bases and V 6 bases, and 5 bases lay outside the gene matches. The CDR3 loop spans 14 amino acids. CDR1 is LNHDA and CDR2 is SQIVND in the germline V gene (reference sequence). When the RNA was reverse transcribed, random hexamers were used with an input of about 0.45 to 1 ug. TCRdb reanalysed the immunoSEQ multiplex PCR reads using MiXCR and keeps one entry per CDR3 protein. In the table there are about 430,000 distinct CDR3 sequences, approximately 85% of which are singletons. The CD8+ and CD4+ T cells were negatively isolated, with the TEMRA cells enriched by FACS. This clonotype has only a few counts.

This receptor was identified in a human donor with multiple sclerosis. The chain links TRBV19 to TRBJ2-3; 8 bases line up with TRBD2. Input material: CD8+ T cells from PBMCs. The CDR3 protein is CASSTLAVTDTQYF. The CDR3 DNA sequence: TGTGCCAGTAGCACACTAGCGGTTACAGATACGCAGTATTTT.